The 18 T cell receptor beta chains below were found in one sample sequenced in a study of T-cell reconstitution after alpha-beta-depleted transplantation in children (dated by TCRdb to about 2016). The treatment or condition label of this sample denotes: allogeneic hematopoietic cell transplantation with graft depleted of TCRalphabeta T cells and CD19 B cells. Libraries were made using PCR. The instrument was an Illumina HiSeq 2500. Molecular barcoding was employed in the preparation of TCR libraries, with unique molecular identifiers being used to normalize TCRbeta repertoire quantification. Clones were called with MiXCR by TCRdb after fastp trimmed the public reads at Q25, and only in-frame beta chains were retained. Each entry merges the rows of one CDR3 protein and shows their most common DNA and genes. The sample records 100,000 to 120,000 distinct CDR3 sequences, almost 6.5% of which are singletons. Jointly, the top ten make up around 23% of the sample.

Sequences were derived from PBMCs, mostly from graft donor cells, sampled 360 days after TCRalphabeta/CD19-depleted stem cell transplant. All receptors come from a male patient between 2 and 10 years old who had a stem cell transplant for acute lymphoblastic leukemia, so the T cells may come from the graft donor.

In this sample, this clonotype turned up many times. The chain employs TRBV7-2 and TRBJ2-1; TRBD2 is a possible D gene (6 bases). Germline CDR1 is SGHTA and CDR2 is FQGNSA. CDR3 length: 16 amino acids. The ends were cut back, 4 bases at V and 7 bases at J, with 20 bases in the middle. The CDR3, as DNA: TGTGCCAGCAGCTCGCTACGGAGGGGAGGTCCAAATGAGCAGTTCTTC. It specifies CASSSLRRGGPNEQFF.

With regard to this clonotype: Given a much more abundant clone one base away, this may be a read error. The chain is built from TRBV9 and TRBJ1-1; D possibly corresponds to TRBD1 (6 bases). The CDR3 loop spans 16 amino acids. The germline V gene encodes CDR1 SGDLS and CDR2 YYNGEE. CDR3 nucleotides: TGTGACAGCAGCCACGGGACAAAAGGGGCGAACACTGAAGCTTTCTTT. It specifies CDSSHGTKGANTEAFF.

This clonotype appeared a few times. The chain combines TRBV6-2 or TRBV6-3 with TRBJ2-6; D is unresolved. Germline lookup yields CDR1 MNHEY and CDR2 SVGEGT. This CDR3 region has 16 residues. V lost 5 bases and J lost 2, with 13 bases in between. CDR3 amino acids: CASSLTKRAGANVLTF. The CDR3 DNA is TGTGCCAGCAGTCTCACAAAACGGGCTGGGGCCAACGTCCTGACTTTC.

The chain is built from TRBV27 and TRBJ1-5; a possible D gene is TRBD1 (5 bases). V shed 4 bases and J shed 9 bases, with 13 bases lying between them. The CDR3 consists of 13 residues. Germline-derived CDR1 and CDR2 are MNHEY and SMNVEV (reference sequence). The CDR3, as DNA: TGTGCCAGCAGTTCCCCCGGGGGTCCGCCCCAGCATTTT. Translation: CASSSPGGPPQHF.

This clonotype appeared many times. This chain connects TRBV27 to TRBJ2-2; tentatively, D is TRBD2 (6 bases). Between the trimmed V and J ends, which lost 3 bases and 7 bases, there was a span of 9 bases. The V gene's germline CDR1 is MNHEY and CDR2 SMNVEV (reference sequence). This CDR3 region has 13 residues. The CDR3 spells CASSFGGYGELFF. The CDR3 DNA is TGTGCCAGCAGTTTCGGGGGTTACGGGGAGCTGTTTTTT.

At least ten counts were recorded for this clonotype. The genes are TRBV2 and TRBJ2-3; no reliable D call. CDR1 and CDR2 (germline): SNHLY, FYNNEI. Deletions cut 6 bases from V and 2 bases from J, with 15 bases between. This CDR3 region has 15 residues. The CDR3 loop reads CASRKTVTLTDTQYF. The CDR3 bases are TGTGCCAGCAGAAAGACCGTTACCCTCACAGATACGCAGTATTTT.

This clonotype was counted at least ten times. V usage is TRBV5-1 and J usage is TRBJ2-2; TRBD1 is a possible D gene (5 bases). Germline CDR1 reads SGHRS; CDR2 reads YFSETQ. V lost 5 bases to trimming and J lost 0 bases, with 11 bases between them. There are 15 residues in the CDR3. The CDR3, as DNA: TGCGCCAGCAGATCGGACATGGCGAACACCGGGGAGCTGTTTTTT. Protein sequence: CASRSDMANTGELFF.

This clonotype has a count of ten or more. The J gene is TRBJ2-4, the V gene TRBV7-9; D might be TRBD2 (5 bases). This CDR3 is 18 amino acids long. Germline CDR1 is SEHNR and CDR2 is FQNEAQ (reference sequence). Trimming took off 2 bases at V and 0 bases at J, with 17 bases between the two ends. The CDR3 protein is CASSLSHLAGLAKNIQYF. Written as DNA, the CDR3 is TGTGCCAGCAGCTTATCCCACCTAGCTGGACTAGCCAAAAACATTCAGTACTTC.

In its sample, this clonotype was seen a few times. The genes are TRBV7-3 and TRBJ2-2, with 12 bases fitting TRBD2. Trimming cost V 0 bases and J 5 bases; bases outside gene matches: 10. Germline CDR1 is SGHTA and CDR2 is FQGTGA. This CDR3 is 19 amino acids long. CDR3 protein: CASSLTASSGRAGTGELFF. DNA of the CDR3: TGTGCCAGCAGCTTAACTGCTTCTAGCGGGAGGGCGGGGACCGGGGAGCTGTTTTTT.

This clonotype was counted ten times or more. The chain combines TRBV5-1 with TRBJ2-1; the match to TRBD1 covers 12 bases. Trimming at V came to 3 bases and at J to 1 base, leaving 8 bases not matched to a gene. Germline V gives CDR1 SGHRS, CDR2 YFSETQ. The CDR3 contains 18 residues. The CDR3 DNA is TGCGCCAGCAGCTGGGACAGGGGGCGCGGATTGTCCTACAATGAGCAGTTCTTC. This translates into CASSWDRGRGLSYNEQFF.

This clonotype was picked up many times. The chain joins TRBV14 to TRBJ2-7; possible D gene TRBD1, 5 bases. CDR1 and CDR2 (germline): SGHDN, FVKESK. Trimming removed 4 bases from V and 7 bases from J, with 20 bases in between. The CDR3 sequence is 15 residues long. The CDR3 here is CASSPRRQNPWEQYF. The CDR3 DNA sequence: TGTGCCAGCAGCCCAAGGAGACAGAATCCTTGGGAGCAGTACTTC.

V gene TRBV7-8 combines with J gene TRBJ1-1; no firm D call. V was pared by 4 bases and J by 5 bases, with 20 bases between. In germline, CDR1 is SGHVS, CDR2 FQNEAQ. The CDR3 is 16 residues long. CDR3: CASSSQHSKRETEAFF. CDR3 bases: TGTGCCAGCAGCTCCCAGCACTCTAAGAGGGAGACTGAAGCTTTCTTT.

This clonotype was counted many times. The CDR3 nucleotides are TGTGCCATCAGCCATTTCTCTGGGGCCAACGTCCTGACTTTC. Residues: CAISHFSGANVLTF. The chain uses TRBV10-3 and TRBJ2-6, with D unclear. The V end lost 6 bases, the J end lost 0 bases, and 6 bases lay between the germline ends. Germline-derived CDR1 and CDR2 are ENHRY and SYGVKD. The length of the CDR3 is 14 residues.

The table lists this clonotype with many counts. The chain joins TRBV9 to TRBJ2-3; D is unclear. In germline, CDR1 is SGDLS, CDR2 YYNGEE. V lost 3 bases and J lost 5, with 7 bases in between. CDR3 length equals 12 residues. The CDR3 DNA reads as TGTGCCAGCAGCGCTCGTTTAGATACGCAGTATTTT. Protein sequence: CASSARLDTQYF.

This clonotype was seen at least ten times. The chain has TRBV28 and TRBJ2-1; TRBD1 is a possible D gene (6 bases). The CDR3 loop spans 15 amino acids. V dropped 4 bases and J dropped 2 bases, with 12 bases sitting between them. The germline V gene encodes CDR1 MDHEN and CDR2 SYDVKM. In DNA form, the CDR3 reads TGTGCCAGCAGTTACGGACAGACCCCCTACAATGAGCAGTTCTTC. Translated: CASSYGQTPYNEQFF.

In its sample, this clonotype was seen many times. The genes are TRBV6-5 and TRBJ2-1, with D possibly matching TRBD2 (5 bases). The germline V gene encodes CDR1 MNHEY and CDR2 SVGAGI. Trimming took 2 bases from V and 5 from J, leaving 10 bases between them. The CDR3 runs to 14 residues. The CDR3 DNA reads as TGTGCCAGCAGTTACGCGCGGGTTGACAATGAGCAGTTCTTC. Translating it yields CASSYARVDNEQFF.

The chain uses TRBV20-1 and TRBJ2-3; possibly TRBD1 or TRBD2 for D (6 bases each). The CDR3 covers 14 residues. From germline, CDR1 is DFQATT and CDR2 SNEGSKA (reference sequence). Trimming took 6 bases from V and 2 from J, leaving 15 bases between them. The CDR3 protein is CSAPVGGLTDTQYF. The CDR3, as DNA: TGCAGTGCCCCTGTAGGGGGACTCACAGATACGCAGTATTTT.

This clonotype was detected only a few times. CDR3 nucleotide sequence: TGTGCCAGCAGCGTGGGGGGCTCCTATGGCTACACCTTC. Its translation: CASSVGGSYGYTF. The chain carries TRBV9 and TRBJ1-2; perhaps TRBD1 as D (6 bases). The CDR3 covers 13 residues. In germline, CDR1 is SGDLS, CDR2 YYNGEE. Trimming took 2 bases from V and 4 from J, leaving 9 bases between them. Filled out from reference TRBV9 and TRBJ1-2, the complete variable domain reads DSGVTQTPKHLITATGQRVTLRCSPRSGDLSVYWYQQSLDQGLQFLIQYYNGEERAKGNILERFSAQQFPDLHSELNLSSLELGDSALYFCASSVGGSYGYTFGSGTRLTVV.